What follows describes a single T cell receptor (beta chain). Which antigen it targets is not known. Per-nucleotide qualities are absent, and no much larger clonotype sits a single base away. This specimen belongs to a study of response to subunit inactivated influenza vaccine (dated by TCRdb to 2016 to 2019). At the level of the whole study: The study used deep quantitative T cell receptor repertoire profiling to track responses to a trivalent subunit inactivated influenza vaccine. What the authors observed across the whole study: The authors proposed that each seasonal influenza vaccination may bring in only a limited number of new T cells.

The CDR3 covers 15 residues, taking in both the cysteine and the phenylalanine. Left in the record is the CDR3 DNA by itself, 45 bases read in frame from the first base. V is pared back by 6 bases and J by 7 bases, with 22 bases lying between the germline termini. According to the germline V gene, CDR1 reads MDHEN and CDR2 reads SYDVKM. The method behind the library was RT-PCR. Sequencer: Illumina HiSeq 2500. TCRdb applied fastp at Q25 and MiXCR to the public reads, then kept only in-frame beta chains. CDR3 protein duplicates are merged, each entry listing the most common genes and DNA. The sample contains more than 150,000 distinct CDR3 sequences, about 10% of them found a single time. Approximately 39% of the sample belongs to the ten largest clones.

The specimen was CD8+ T cells sorted from PBMCs, collected 23 to 25 months after vaccination. The chain is assembled from TRBV28 and TRBJ2-7; the D gene is possibly TRBD1 or TRBD2, with 7 bases matching each. The sequence derives from a man aged 45 to 70 who received an inactivated influenza vaccine. Donor details come from another sample of the same person, matched by shared clones. The DNA reads as follows: TGTGCCAGCAGCCTTCAGGGGGGGATGGATTGGGAGCAGTACTTC. This gives the protein CASSLQGGMDWEQYF.